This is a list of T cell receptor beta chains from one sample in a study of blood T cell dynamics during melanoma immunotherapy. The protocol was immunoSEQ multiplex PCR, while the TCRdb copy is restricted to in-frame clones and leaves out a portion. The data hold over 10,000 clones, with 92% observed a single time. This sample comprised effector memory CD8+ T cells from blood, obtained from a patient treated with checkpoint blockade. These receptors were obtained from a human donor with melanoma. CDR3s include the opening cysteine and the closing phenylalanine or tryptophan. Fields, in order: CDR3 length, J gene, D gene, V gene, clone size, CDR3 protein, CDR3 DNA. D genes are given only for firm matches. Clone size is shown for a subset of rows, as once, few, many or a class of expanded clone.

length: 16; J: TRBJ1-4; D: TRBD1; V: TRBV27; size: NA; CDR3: CASSPRTGTTNEKLFF; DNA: TGTGCCAGCAGCCCCCGGACAGGGACAACTAATGAAAAACTGTTTTTT
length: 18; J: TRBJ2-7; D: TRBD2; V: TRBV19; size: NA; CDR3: CASSLGLAGVPDNSEQYF; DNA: TGTGCCAGTAGTTTGGGACTAGCGGGAGTTCCGGACAATTCCGAGCAGTACTTC
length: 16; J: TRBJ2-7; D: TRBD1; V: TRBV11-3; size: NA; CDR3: CASSLTGQEPSYEQYF; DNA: TGTGCCAGCAGCCTGACTGGACAGGAGCCCTCCTACGAGCAGTACTTC
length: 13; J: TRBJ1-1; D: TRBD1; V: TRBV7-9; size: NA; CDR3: CASSPQGRTEAFF; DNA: TGTGCCAGCAGCCCACAGGGGCGCACTGAAGCTTTCTTT
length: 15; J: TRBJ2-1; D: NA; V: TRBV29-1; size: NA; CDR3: CSVELAPTTYNEQFF; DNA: TGCAGCGTTGAATTAGCGCCTACGACCTACAATGAGCAGTTCTTC
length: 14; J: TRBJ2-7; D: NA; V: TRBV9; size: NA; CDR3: CASSVGQISYEQYF; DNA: TGTGCCAGCAGCGTAGGTCAGATATCCTACGAGCAGTACTTC
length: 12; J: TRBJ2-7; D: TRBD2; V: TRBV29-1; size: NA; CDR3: CSVGGGSYEQYF; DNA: TGCAGCGTTGGAGGCGGGAGCTACGAGCAGTACTTC
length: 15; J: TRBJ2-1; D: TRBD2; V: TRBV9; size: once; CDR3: CASSVVYGGENEQFF; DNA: TGTGCCAGCAGCGTAGTTTATGGGGGGGAGAATGAGCAGTTCTTC
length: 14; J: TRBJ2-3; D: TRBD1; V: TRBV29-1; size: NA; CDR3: CSVEGGTVMDTQYF; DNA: TGCAGCGTTGAAGGGGGGACAGTTATGGATACGCAGTATTTT
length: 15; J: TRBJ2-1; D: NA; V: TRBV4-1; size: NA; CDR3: CASSQGTPSYNEQFF; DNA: TGCGCCAGCAGCCAAGGGACACCGAGCTACAATGAGCAGTTCTTC
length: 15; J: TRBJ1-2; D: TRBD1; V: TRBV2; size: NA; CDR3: CASSDGTGTDYGYTF; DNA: TGTGCCAGCAGTGACGGCACCGGGACAGACTATGGCTACACCTTC
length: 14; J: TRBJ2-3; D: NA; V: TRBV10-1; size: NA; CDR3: CASSEQGLADTQYF; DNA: TGCGCCAGCAGTGAGCAGGGGTTGGCAGATACGCAGTATTTT
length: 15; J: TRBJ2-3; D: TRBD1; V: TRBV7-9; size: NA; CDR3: CASFSGTGGLDTQYF; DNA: TGTGCCAGCTTCTCCGGGACAGGGGGTCTAGATACGCAGTATTTT
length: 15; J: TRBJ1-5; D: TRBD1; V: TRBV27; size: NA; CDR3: CASSNRGVSNQPQHF; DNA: TGTGCCAGCAGTAACAGGGGCGTCAGCAATCAGCCCCAGCATTTT
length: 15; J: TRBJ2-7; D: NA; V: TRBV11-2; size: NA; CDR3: CASSLDLMETYEQYF; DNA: TGTGCCAGCAGCTTAGATCTGATGGAGACCTACGAGCAGTACTTC
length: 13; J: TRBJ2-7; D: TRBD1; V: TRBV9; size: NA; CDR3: CASSPTGGYEQYF; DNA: TGTGCCAGCAGCCCAACAGGGGGCTACGAGCAGTACTTC
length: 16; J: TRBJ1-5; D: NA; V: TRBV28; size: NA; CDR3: CASSLWYRESNQPQHF; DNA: TGTGCCAGCAGTTTATGGTATAGGGAGAGCAATCAGCCCCAGCATTTT
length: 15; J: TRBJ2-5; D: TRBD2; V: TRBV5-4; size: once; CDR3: CASSSGGGYQETQYF; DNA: TGTGCCAGCAGCTCTGGGGGGGGGTACCAAGAGACCCAGTACTTC
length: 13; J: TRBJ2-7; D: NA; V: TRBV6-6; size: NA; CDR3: CASSSGTSYEQYF; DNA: TGTGCCAGCAGCTCTGGGACATCGTACGAGCAGTACTTC
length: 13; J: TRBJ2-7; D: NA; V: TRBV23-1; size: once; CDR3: CASSQDSQCEQYF; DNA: TGCGCCAGCAGTCAGGACTCACAATGCGAGCAGTACTTC
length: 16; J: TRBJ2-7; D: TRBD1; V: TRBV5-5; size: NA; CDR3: CASSPETGTGVYEQYF; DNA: TGTGCCAGCAGCCCGGAGACCGGGACAGGGGTATACGAGCAGTACTTC